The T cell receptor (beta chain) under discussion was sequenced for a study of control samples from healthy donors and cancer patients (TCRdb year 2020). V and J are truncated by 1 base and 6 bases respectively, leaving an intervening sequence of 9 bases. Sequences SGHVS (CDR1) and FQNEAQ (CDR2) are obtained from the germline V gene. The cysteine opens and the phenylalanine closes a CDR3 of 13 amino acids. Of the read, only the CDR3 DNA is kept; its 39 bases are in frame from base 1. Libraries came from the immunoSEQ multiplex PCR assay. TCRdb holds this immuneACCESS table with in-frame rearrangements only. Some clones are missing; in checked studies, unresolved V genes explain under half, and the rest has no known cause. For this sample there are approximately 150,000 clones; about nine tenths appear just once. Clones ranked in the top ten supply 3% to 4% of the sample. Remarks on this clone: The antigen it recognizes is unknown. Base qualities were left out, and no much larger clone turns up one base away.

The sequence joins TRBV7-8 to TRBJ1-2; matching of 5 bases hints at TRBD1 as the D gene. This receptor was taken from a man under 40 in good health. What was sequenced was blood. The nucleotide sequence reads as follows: TGTGCCAGCAGCTTAGTAGTGGGGGATGGCTACACCTTC. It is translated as CASSLVVGDGYTF.